This is a list of T cell receptor beta chains from one sample in a study of response to subunit inactivated influenza vaccine. TCRdb called the RT-PCR reads again in MiXCR, with one record for every CDR3 protein. The sample lists approximately 530,000 distinct CDR3 sequences; roughly 7.9% were seen once. Here the sequenced sample was PBMCs from blood, taken approximately 25 months after vaccination. The receptors derive from a man between 50 and 75 years old who received an inactivated influenza vaccine. CDR3s include the opening cysteine and the closing phenylalanine or tryptophan. The D gene is left open where the match is weak. Not all rows give a size; the values are once, few, many and, for expanded clones, a class.

V	size	J	D	CDR3	DNA
TRBV12-3/TRBV12-4	many	TRBJ1-5	TRBD1	CASRSGGRNQPQHF	TGTGCCAGCAGATCAGGGGGCAGGAATCAGCCCCAGCATTTT
TRBV6-5	few	TRBJ2-3	TRBD2	CASSSTSGGAPDTQYF	TGTGCCAGCAGTTCGACTAGCGGGGGGGCCCCAGATACGCAGTATTTT
TRBV2	many	TRBJ2-5	-	CASSEDGAGTQYF	TGTGCCAGCAGTGAAGATGGGGCGGGGACCCAGTACTTC
TRBV20-1	few	TRBJ2-3	TRBD2	CSAIRIGTSNTDTQYF	TGCAGTGCTATACGTATCGGGACTAGTAACACAGATACGCAGTATTTT
TRBV2	-	TRBJ2-5	TRBD2	CASSDDGTSGIKETQYF	TGTGCCAGCAGTGACGACGGGACTAGCGGGATAAAAGAGACCCAGTACTTC
TRBV7-9	few	TRBJ1-2	-	CASSLTGNTNYGYTF	TGTGCCAGCAGCTTAACAGGCAACACGAACTATGGCTACACCTTC
TRBV7-2	few	TRBJ2-5	-	CASSSPRKETQYF	TGTGCCAGCAGTTCTCCCCGGAAAGAGACCCAGTACTTC
TRBV4-2	few	TRBJ2-2	-	CASSQVWGHEALNTGELFF	TGTGCCAGCAGCCAAGTTTGGGGTCATGAGGCCCTCAACACCGGGGAGCTGTTTTTT
TRBV28	many	TRBJ2-5	TRBD1	CASSQDRGLYQETQYF	TGTGCCAGCAGCCAGGACAGGGGACTTTACCAAGAGACCCAGTACTTC
TRBV12-3/TRBV12-4	many	TRBJ2-1	TRBD1	CASNRDRGWNEQFF	TGTGCCAGCAACCGGGACAGGGGCTGGAATGAGCAGTTCTTC
TRBV2	-	TRBJ2-6	TRBD2	CASTLKWASGVLGGANVLTF	TGTGCCAGCACCCTCAAGTGGGCTAGCGGGGTACTTGGTGGGGCCAACGTCCTGACTTTC
TRBV7-2	many	TRBJ2-1	-	CASSARYNEQFF	TGTGCCAGCAGCGCCCGGTACAATGAGCAGTTCTTC
TRBV7-2	many	TRBJ2-1	TRBD2	CASSPLSGGAYDEQFF	TGTGCCAGCAGCCCGTTAAGCGGGGGGGCTTACGATGAGCAGTTCTTC
TRBV12-3/TRBV12-4	many	TRBJ1-6	TRBD1	CASRRGQGVFDSPLHF	TGTGCCAGCAGGCGAGGACAGGGGGTTTTCGATTCACCCCTCCACTTT
TRBV19	-	TRBJ1-1	-	CASSIGRRTEAFF	TGTGCCAGTAGTATCGGCAGGCGTACCGAAGCTTTCTTT
TRBV14	few	TRBJ2-1	TRBD2	CASSQGTSGSFNEQFF	TGTGCCAGCAGCCAAGGGACTAGCGGGAGTTTCAATGAGCAGTTCTTC
TRBV4-3	many	TRBJ2-5	-	CASSQDFNGIGETQYF	TGCGCCAGCAGCCAAGATTTTAACGGGATTGGGGAGACCCAGTACTTC
TRBV4-1	many	TRBJ2-4	-	CASSQLGTGVVSQYF	TGCGCCAGCAGCCAACTAGGGACCGGGGTGGTGAGTCAGTACTTC
TRBV7-6	few	TRBJ2-6	-	CASSLFSPNSGANVLTF	TGTGCCAGCAGCTTATTTTCCCCTAACTCTGGGGCCAACGTCCTGACTTTC
TRBV4-3	many	TRBJ1-2	-	CASSQDRTVHYGYTF	TGCGCCAGCAGCCAAGATCGTACAGTGCACTATGGCTACACCTTC
TRBV5-1	few	TRBJ2-1	TRBD2	CASSLATSGRLDEQFF	TGCGCCAGCAGCTTGGCGACTAGCGGGAGACTGGATGAGCAGTTCTTC
TRBV28	few	TRBJ1-4	TRBD1	CASSLPQGAANEKLFF	TGTGCCAGCAGTTTACCCCAGGGGGCTGCTAATGAAAAACTGTTTTTT
TRBV28	-	TRBJ1-4	TRBD1	CASSLWVGQGSTNEKLFF	TGTGCCAGCAGTTTATGGGTGGGACAGGGTTCCACTAATGAAAAACTGTTTTTT
TRBV28	-	TRBJ2-5	-	CASSLAGYTSTQETQYF	TGTGCCAGCAGTTTAGCGGGGTACACATCAACACAAGAGACCCAGTACTTC
TRBV28	few	TRBJ2-7	-	CASSLRRGGQYF	TGTGCCAGCAGTTTAAGGCGGGGTGGGCAGTACTTC
TRBV5-1	few	TRBJ2-7	TRBD1	CASSSAGTGGYEQYF	TGCGCCAGCAGCTCGGCCGGGACAGGAGGATACGAGCAGTACTTC
TRBV11-2	few	TRBJ2-2	TRBD2	CASSGLAEDAIVIGELFF	TGTGCCAGCAGCGGACTAGCGGAAGACGCTATAGTAATAGGGGAGCTGTTTTTT
TRBV24-1	many	TRBJ2-3	TRBD1	CATSDANRGRTDTQYF	TGTGCCACCAGTGATGCGAACAGGGGGCGCACAGATACGCAGTATTTT
TRBV10-3	few	TRBJ2-1	-	CAISELRDYNEQFF	TGTGCCATCAGTGAATTAAGGGATTACAATGAGCAGTTCTTC
TRBV6-2/TRBV6-3	few	TRBJ1-1	-	CASRLRTAPNTEAFF	TGTGCCAGCAGATTAAGGACGGCCCCGAACACTGAAGCTTTCTTT
TRBV6-5	many	TRBJ1-1	-	CASSYYGSGGHTEAFF	TGTGCCAGCAGTTATTATGGGTCCGGGGGGCACACTGAAGCTTTCTTT
TRBV4-3	-	TRBJ2-5	-	CASSQEQQETQYF	TGCGCCAGCAGCCAAGAACAGCAAGAGACCCAGTACTTC
TRBV6-2/TRBV6-3	-	TRBJ2-3	-	CASRPYLWAGFTDTQYF	TGTGCCAGCAGACCGTATCTGTGGGCCGGCTTCACAGATACGCAGTATTTT
TRBV15	few	TRBJ1-3	-	CATSRDPRADTIYF	TGTGCCACCAGCAGAGATCCCAGGGCAGACACCATATATTTT
TRBV28	many	TRBJ2-7	-	CASSEYEQYF	TGTGCCAGCTCGGAGTACGAGCAGTACTTC
TRBV6-2/TRBV6-3	-	TRBJ2-2	-	CASTTGPGTGELFF	TGTGCCAGTACGACAGGACCGGGCACCGGGGAGCTGTTTTTT
TRBV3-1	-	TRBJ2-5	TRBD1	CASSHDRGSETQYF	TGTGCCAGCAGCCACGACAGGGGGTCGGAGACCCAGTACTTC
TRBV27	-	TRBJ2-5	-	CASSPGTRGQTQYF	TGTGCCAGCAGTCCCGGGACTAGGGGGCAGACCCAGTACTTC
TRBV6-5	few	TRBJ1-6	-	CASSYSSQGRSSPLHF	TGTGCCAGCAGTTACTCATCGCAGGGCCGGAGCTCACCCCTCCACTTT
TRBV7-9	-	TRBJ1-1	-	CASSLDGRTEAFF	TGTGCCAGCAGCTTAGATGGCCGGACTGAAGCTTTCTTT
TRBV10-3	once	TRBJ2-1	-	CAISESEGRSYNERFF	TGTGCCATCAGTGAGTCAGAGGGGCGATCCTACAATGAGCGGTTCTTC
TRBV7-9	few	TRBJ2-7	-	CASTQDWGEQYF	TGTGCCAGCACCCAGGACTGGGGCGAGCAGTACTTC
TRBV9	few	TRBJ2-7	-	CASSVDKRPAYEQYF	TGTGCCAGCAGCGTAGACAAGCGGCCGGCCTACGAGCAGTACTTC
TRBV5-1	-	TRBJ2-7	TRBD1	CASSPRQGTGYEQYF	TGCGCCAGCAGCCCCAGACAGGGGACTGGATACGAGCAGTACTTC